These 5 T cell receptor beta chains were all obtained from the same sample, sequenced in a study of cytomegalovirus exposure and HLA in healthy donors. Both 60 Vbeta primers and 13 Jbeta primers went into the PCR. Here immunoSEQ multiplex PCR was the method, and the copy in TCRdb shows in-frame clones only, minus some. Seen here are approximately 210,000 clones, around 79% observed once, and the top ten hold approximately 2%. Sequenced sample: PBMCs. The origin of the receptors is a male donor in good health and CMV-seronegative.

J is TRBJ1-2 and V is TRBV9; D may be TRBD1 (6 bases). In germline, CDR1 is SGDLS, CDR2 YYNGEE. The V gene lost 3 bases and the J gene lost 2 bases, with 14 bases spanning the gap. This CDR3 comprises 15 residues. This CDR3 is CASSERERGNYGYTF. CDR3 DNA sequence: TGTGCCAGCAGCGAGAGGGAAAGGGGGAACTATGGCTACACCTTC.

The chain combines TRBV10-2 with TRBJ2-5, with D possibly being TRBD1 (6 bases). The tail of the sequence fits TRBJ2-7 better, so the J call may be wrong. The germline V gene has CDR1 WSHSY and CDR2 SAAADI. The CDR3 extends over 15 amino acids. The chain's CDR3 is CASSEHSGTYYEQYF. The CDR3 DNA reads TGCGCCAGCAGTGAGCACTCCGGGACATACTACGAGCAGTACTTC.

The chain employs TRBV6-5 and TRBJ2-7; no reliable D call. This CDR3 is built from 11 residues. Germline CDR1 is MNHEY and CDR2 is SVGAGI. V was trimmed by 2 bases and J by 6 bases, leaving 5 bases between them. The CDR3 protein is CASSYGVEQYF. CDR3 in DNA: TGTGCCAGCAGTTACGGAGTCGAGCAGTACTTC.

The chain carries TRBV4-3 and TRBJ2-5; possible D gene TRBD1, 6 bases. This CDR3 is built from 15 residues. Germline V gives CDR1 LGHNA, CDR2 YSLEER. Trimming removed 0 bases at V and 4 bases at J, with 12 bases between. The CDR3 DNA follows: TGCGCCAGCAGCCAAGATTCTGGGGGCGGAGAGACCCAGTACTTC. Amino acid sequence: CASSQDSGGGETQYF.

V and J are TRBV5-8 and TRBJ2-5; D possibly corresponds to TRBD1 (6 bases). This CDR3 region has 16 residues. V gave up 2 bases and J gave up 2 bases, with 16 bases separating them. The V gene's germline CDR1 is SGHTS and CDR2 YDEGEE. CDR3: CASSLEGQPGQETQYF. The CDR3, as DNA: TGTGCCAGCAGCTTAGAAGGACAGCCCGGACAAGAGACCCAGTACTTC. Combining the CDR3 with reference TRBV5-8 and TRBJ2-5 gives the whole variable domain EAGVTQSPTHLIKTRGQQATLRCSPISGHTSVYWYQQALGLGLQFLLWYDEGEERNRGNFPPRFSGRQFPNYSSELNVNALELEDSALYLCASSLEGQPGQETQYFGPGTRLLVL.